A single TCR beta chain is shown here with its context. Its antigen is as yet unknown. Per germline, CDR1 MNHEY and CDR2 SMNVEV (reference sequence). This CDR3 has 12 amino acids. Deletions cut 6 bases from V and 5 bases from J, with 8 bases between. The data were taken from a study of shared clonotypes between healthy human individuals. Whole-study findings and limits: Relative to clonotypes present in all four donors, those not shared had lower generation probabilities. There were few donors, and this limited the genetic and exposure-history diversity represented. Naive subsets typically showed greater estimated richness than memory subsets.

Each of the donors was a healthy adult who was HIV-negative and had not had a recent acute infection or vaccination. TCRdb's copy holds only in-frame clones and misses some; the assay was immunoSEQ multiplex PCR. The table has some 630,000 clones, 72% seen once; the top ten hold 1.8%. Sequencing was done on a sample of memory CD4+ T cells sorted from blood. As for subset: CD45RA-negative fraction. This TCR derives from a woman between 25 and 40 years old in good health. The J gene is TRBJ2-1, the V gene TRBV27; D call uncertain. CDR3 loop: CASSPKDNEQFF. The DNA of the CDR3 is TGTGCCAGCAGCCCAAAGGACAATGAGCAGTTCTTC.